These 17 T cell receptor beta chains were all obtained from the same sample, sequenced in a study of T cells in localized non-small cell lung cancer. Produced via immunoSEQ multiplex PCR; TCRdb's table is partial and in-frame only. The repertoire holds about 3,700 clones, with 33% as singletons. The sample here was normal lung tissue next to the tumor, taken before any cancer treatment. These receptor sequences come from a woman aged 35 to 70 with stage I lung adenocarcinoma.

This clone was observed a handful of times. The gene calls are TRBV11-3 and TRBJ2-7; 7 nucleotides agree with TRBD1. CDR1 SGHNT and CDR2 YENEEA come from the germline V gene. V shed 5 bases, J shed 5 bases, and the junction held 15 bases outside the gene matches. The CDR3 runs to 16 residues. Here the CDR3 reads CASSLPEGQRSDEQYF. The CDR3 bases are TGTGCCAGCAGCCTACCTGAGGGACAGAGGTCCGACGAGCAGTACTTC.

This clone was detected a few times. The V gene is TRBV11-3, the J gene TRBJ1-2; D not certain. Trimming took 0 bases from V and 6 from J, leaving 11 bases between them. Per the germline V gene, CDR1 is SGHNT and CDR2 is YENEEA. This CDR3 has 14 residues. In DNA, the CDR3 is TGTGCCAGCAGCTTAGATTCGGACCGCGATGGCTACACCTTC. It translates to CASSLDSDRDGYTF. The full variable domain, rest sourced from reference TRBV11-3 and TRBJ1-2, is EAGVVQSPRYKIIEKKQPVAFWCNPISGHNTLYWYLQNLGQGPELLIRYENEEAVDDSQLPKDRFSAERLKGVDSTLKIQPAELGDSAVYLCASSLDSDRDGYTFGSGTRLTVV.

This clone was observed a handful of times. This chain uses TRBV4-1 with TRBJ2-7, with 15 nucleotides matching TRBD2. CDR1 is MGHRA, CDR2 YSYEKL, per germline. The V segment lost 9 bases and the J segment 6 bases; nucleotides outside the gene matches: 3. The CDR3 covers 13 residues. CDR3 protein: CASGLAGGPEQYF. DNA of the CDR3: TGCGCCAGTGGACTAGCGGGAGGGCCCGAGCAGTACTTC.

This clone was observed a few times. The rearrangement uses TRBV6-8 and TRBJ1-5, with 11 bases lining up with TRBD1. Trimming at V came to 9 bases and at J to 7 bases, leaving 8 bases not matched to a gene. There are 14 residues in the CDR3. Looked up from germline, CDR1 is MNHGY and CDR2 is SAAAGT. The CDR3 DNA reads TGTGCCAGTTCCGGACAGGGGGCTAGGCAGCCCCAGCATTTT. Protein product: CASSGQGARQPQHF.

For the CDR3, the DNA is TGTGCCAGCTCATCCTGGAGCAATCAGCCCCAGCATTTT. It is translated as CASSSWSNQPQHF. The chain is built from TRBV18 and TRBJ1-5; D call uncertain. Germline lookup yields CDR1 KGHSH and CDR2 LQKENI. Trimming took off 5 bases at V and 1 base at J, with 6 bases between the two ends. CDR3 size: 13 residues.

This clone is labeled as large. The CDR3: CASSSSASRGNEQFF. The CDR3 nucleotides read TGTGCCAGCAGTTCTAGCGCCTCCCGGGGTAATGAGCAGTTCTTC. The chain uses TRBV28 and TRBJ2-1; D perhaps matches TRBD2 (6 bases). Trimming took off 4 bases at V and 7 bases at J, with 17 bases between the two ends. Germline values: CDR1 MDHEN, CDR2 SYDVKM. The CDR3 is 15 amino acids.

The chain links TRBV9 to TRBJ1-1; D remains ambiguous. Deletions cut 3 bases from V and 5 bases from J, with 14 bases between. Germline CDR1 SGDLS, CDR2 YYNGEE. The CDR3 extends over 14 amino acids. The CDR3 DNA reads TGTGCCAGCAGCGCTGAAAGGTTCGGGACTGAAGCTTTCTTT. This gives the protein CASSAERFGTEAFF.

DNA of the CDR3: TGTGCCAGCAGTTACTTGGACAGCCCGTCGGCTGGCTACACCTTC. This translates into CASSYLDSPSAGYTF. This sequence joins TRBV6-8 and TRBJ1-2; maybe TRBD1 (6 bases). CDR3 length: 15 residues. V was shortened by 1 base and J by 7 bases, with 16 bases between the two germline ends. The germline V gene has CDR1 MNHGY and CDR2 SAAAGT.

The chain couples TRBV6-7 to TRBJ2-2, with 8 nucleotides matching TRBD1. TRBV6-7 is given ORF status, its function remaining uncertain. V lost 4 bases, J lost 4 bases, and 11 bases stayed unmatched. The CDR3 loop spans 17 amino acids. CDR3 residues: CASSSYDRGLSTGELFF. As DNA, the CDR3 is TGTGCCAGCAGTTCATACGACAGGGGTCTGAGCACCGGGGAGCTGTTTTTT.

Relative to its sample, this clone is medium-sized. The chain links TRBV11-3 to TRBJ2-7; perhaps TRBD1 as D (5 bases). Trimming cost V 5 bases and J 4 bases, with 18 bases left between them. The germline V gene encodes CDR1 SGHNT and CDR2 YENEEA. The CDR3 totals 15 residues. The CDR3 sequence: CASSPDRQSTYEQYF. DNA for the CDR3: TGTGCCAGCAGCCCAGACAGACAGTCAACGTACGAGCAGTACTTC.

There are a few counts of this clone. The CDR3 DNA reads TGTGCCAGCAGCCCCCTGGACAGGGGCGATGAGCAGTTCTTC. Its translation: CASSPLDRGDEQFF. The V call is TRBV9, the J call TRBJ2-1; 9 nucleotides line up with TRBD1. CDR1 is SGDLS and CDR2 is YYNGEE in the germline V gene. The CDR3 loop spans 14 amino acids. Losses at the gene ends were 4 bases for V and 8 bases for J; bases not matched to a gene: 7.

The rearrangement joins TRBV6-8 to TRBJ2-7; D gene unclear. Germline V gene sequence: CDR1 MNHGY, CDR2 SAAAGT. Trimming removed 5 bases from V and 1 base from J, with 6 bases in between. The CDR3 loop spans 12 amino acids. The DNA for the CDR3 is TGTGCCAGCAGTCGGACGTCCTACGAGCAGTACTTC. Encoded protein: CASSRTSYEQYF.

This chain joins TRBV29-1 and TRBJ1-1; weak D call: TRBD1 (5 bases). Germline values: CDR1 SQVTM, CDR2 ANQGSEA. The V gene lost 5 bases and the J gene lost 1 base, with 8 bases spanning the gap. The CDR3 has 12 amino acids. DNA of the CDR3: TGCAGCGTTAGGGACGGGAACACTGAAGCTTTCTTT. Translated, it gives CSVRDGNTEAFF.

This clone has more than one count but fewer than ten. This chain uses TRBV28 with TRBJ1-5, with D tentatively TRBD1 (6 bases). This CDR3 region has 15 residues. Trimming removed 5 bases from V and 0 bases from J, with 11 bases in between. The germline V gene has CDR1 MDHEN and CDR2 SYDVKM. CDR3 protein: CASSAGQYSNQPQHF. The CDR3 coding sequence is TGTGCCAGCAGTGCGGGACAATATAGCAATCAGCCCCAGCATTTT.

By sample fraction, this clone is medium-sized. The rearrangement joins TRBV11-3 to TRBJ2-7; 9 bases are shared with TRBD1. Germline V CDR1 and CDR2: SGHNT, YENEEA. Trimming took 4 bases from V and 5 from J; bases not matched to a gene: 6. The CDR3 totals 14 residues. The CDR3 sequence is CASSSGTGYDEQYF. In nucleotides, the CDR3 is TGTGCCAGCAGCTCCGGGACAGGGTACGACGAGCAGTACTTC. The variable domain in full, completed from reference TRBV11-3 and TRBJ2-7, reads EAGVVQSPRYKIIEKKQPVAFWCNPISGHNTLYWYLQNLGQGPELLIRYENEEAVDDSQLPKDRFSAERLKGVDSTLKIQPAELGDSAVYLCASSSGTGYDEQYFGPGTRLTVT.

This clone was counted only a few times. In nucleotides, the CDR3 is TGTGCCAGCAGCGTCGGCCTGGAGAAAGAGCTGTTTTTT. Amino acids: CASSVGLEKELFF. The chain uses TRBV9 and TRBJ2-2; no definite D call. Germline V gene lookup returns CDR1 SGDLS and CDR2 YYNGEE. Trimming removed 2 bases at V and 11 bases at J, with 13 bases between. The length of the CDR3 is 13 residues.

The V gene is TRBV30, the J gene TRBJ1-2; 8 bases map to TRBD1. Unmatched junction bases numbered 2, after V lost 0 bases and J lost 11 bases. Germline V CDR1 and CDR2: GTSNPN, SVGIG (reference sequence). There are 11 residues in the CDR3. The CDR3 bases are TGTGCCTGGAGTGTTACAGGGGGTTACACCTTC. It specifies CAWSVTGGYTF.